A single sample gave rise to the 7 T cell receptor beta chains below, sequenced in a study of post-analysis software for immune sequencing data. Their cognate antigens are unknown. Study-level findings and limits: Comparison of patients with controls showed roughly five TRBV segments more frequent in patients, TRBV5-6, TRBV5-1 and TRBV20-1 among them.

Every TCR beta cDNA library bore unique molecular identifiers. TCRdb redid the calling of the PCR reads with MiXCR, one entry per CDR3 protein. Of 820,000 or so distinct CDR3 sequences in the sample, 53% were seen once. The sample was blood. These receptors were taken from a girl aged 10 to 17 with multiple sclerosis.

V usage is TRBV20-1 and J usage is TRBJ2-7; D is unclear. Gene TRBJ2-4 matches the end of the DNA better, so the J call may be wrong. This CDR3 contains 15 residues. Germline CDR1 DFQATT, CDR2 SNEGSKA (reference sequence). The CDR3 DNA reads as TGCAGTGCTAGGACGATAGAAGCAGCCAAAAACATTCAGTACTTC. Its protein is CSARTIEAAKNIQYF.

This clonotype is a singleton in its sample. This chain links TRBV7-2 with TRBJ1-2; D gene uncertain. The V gene's germline CDR1 is SGHTA and CDR2 FQGNSA. This CDR3 contains 15 residues. The V end was cut by 1 base, the J end by 6 bases, with 15 bases between. The CDR3 reads CASSLVVRSINGYTF. The CDR3 coding sequence is TGTGCCAGCAGCTTAGTAGTCAGGTCGATTAATGGCTACACCTTC.

The chain combines TRBV7-9 with TRBJ2-5; 8 positions match TRBD2. The tail of the sequence fits TRBJ2-7 better, so the J call may be wrong. Germline V gives CDR1 SEHNR, CDR2 FQNEAQ (reference sequence). The CDR3 sequence is 16 residues long. CDR3 sequence: CASSRGPGLGTGEQYF. CDR3 DNA sequence: TGTGCCAGCAGCCGGGGACCGGGACTAGGTACGGGCGAGCAGTACTTC.

This sequence joins TRBV2 and TRBJ2-3; D remains ambiguous. V lost 7 bases, J lost 5 bases, and 13 bases lay in between. This CDR3 has 13 amino acids. CDR1 is SNHLY, CDR2 FYNNEI, per germline. This CDR3 is CASKTSTRDTQYF. In nucleotides, the CDR3 is TGTGCCAGCAAGACATCCACCAGAGATACGCAGTATTTT.

This chain links TRBV7-9 with TRBJ2-3; TRBD2 aligns across 13 bases. This CDR3 is 17 amino acids long. The trim removed 4 bases at V and 10 bases at J, leaving 14 bases unmatched. Per germline, CDR1 SEHNR and CDR2 FQNEAQ (reference sequence). Here the CDR3 reads CASSSRLAGGPTEPQYF. DNA for the CDR3: TGTGCCAGCAGCTCAAGACTAGCGGGAGGTCCCACGGAGCCGCAGTATTTT.

J is TRBJ1-2 and V is TRBV7-6; D is possibly TRBD1 (5 bases). The CDR3 loop spans 15 amino acids. With 6 bases removed from V and 2 bases from J, the gap between germline ends came to 16 bases. Germline V gene data show CDR1 as SGHVS and CDR2 as FNYEAQ. The CDR3 bases are TGTGCCAGCAGTCGTCCCGGGACTGGAAACTATGGCTACACCTTC. It translates to CASSRPGTGNYGYTF.

This chain connects TRBV6-1 to TRBJ1-2, with D perhaps matching TRBD1 (5 bases). This CDR3 spans 14 amino acids. V was pared by 4 bases and J by 6 bases, with 15 bases between. The germline gives CDR1 MNHNS, CDR2 SASEGT. The CDR3 coding sequence is TGTGCCAGCAGTGGGGGACGGGACTCGAATGGCTACACCTTC. Amino acids: CASSGGRDSNGYTF.